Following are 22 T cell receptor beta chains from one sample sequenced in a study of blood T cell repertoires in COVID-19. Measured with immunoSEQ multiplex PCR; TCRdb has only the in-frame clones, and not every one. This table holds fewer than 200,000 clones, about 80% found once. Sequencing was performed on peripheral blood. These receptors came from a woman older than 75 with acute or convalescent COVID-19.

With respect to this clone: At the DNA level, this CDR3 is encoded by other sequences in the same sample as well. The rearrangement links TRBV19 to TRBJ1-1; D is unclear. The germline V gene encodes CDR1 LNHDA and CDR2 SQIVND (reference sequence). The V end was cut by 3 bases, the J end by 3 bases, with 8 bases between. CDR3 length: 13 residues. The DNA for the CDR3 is TGTGCCAGTAGTATTGGCGGGGACACTGAAGCTTTCTTT. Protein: CASSIGGDTEAFF.

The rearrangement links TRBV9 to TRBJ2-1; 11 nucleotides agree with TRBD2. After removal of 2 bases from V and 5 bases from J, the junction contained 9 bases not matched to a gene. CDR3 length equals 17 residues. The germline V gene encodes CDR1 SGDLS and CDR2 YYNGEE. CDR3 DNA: TGTGCCAGCAGCGTGAACAGGGGACTAGCGGAGAACAATGAGCAGTTCTTC. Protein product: CASSVNRGLAENNEQFF.

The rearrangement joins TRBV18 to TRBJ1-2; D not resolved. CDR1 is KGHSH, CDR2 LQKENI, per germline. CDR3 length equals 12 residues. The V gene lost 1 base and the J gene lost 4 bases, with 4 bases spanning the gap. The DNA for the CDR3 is TGTGCCAGCTCACCACGGCCCTATGGCTACACCTTC. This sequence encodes CASSPRPYGYTF.

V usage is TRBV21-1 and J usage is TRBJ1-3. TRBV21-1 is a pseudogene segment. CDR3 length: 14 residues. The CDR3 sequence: CASTVQGGRNTIYF. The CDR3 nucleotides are TGTGCCAGCACGGTACAGGGAGGGAGAAACACCATATATTTT.

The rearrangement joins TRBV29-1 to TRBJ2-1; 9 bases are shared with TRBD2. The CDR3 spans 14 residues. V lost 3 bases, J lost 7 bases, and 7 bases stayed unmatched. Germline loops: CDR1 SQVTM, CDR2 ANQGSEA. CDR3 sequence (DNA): TGCAGCGTTGAGACTAGCGGTGATGGGAATGAGCAGTTCTTC. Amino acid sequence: CSVETSGDGNEQFF.

CDR3 DNA sequence: TGTGCCAGCAGTTTTCAGGACAGGGCGCTCCCGCAGTACTTC. It codes for CASSFQDRALPQYF. The chain has TRBV27 and TRBJ2-7, with 8 bases identical to TRBD1. CDR1 is MNHEY, CDR2 SMNVEV, per germline (reference sequence). Trimming took 3 bases from V and 9 from J; bases not matched to a gene: 10. The CDR3 has 14 amino acids.

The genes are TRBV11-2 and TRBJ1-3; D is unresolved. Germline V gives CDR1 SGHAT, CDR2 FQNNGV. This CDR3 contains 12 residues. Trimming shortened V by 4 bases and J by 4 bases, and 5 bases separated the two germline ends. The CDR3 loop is CASSYLGNTIYF. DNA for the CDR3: TGTGCCAGCAGCTATCTCGGAAACACCATATATTTT.

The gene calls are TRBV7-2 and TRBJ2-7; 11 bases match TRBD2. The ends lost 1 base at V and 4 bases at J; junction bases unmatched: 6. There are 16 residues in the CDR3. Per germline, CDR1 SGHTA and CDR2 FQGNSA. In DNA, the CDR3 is TGTGCCAGCAGCTTAGTGACTAGCGGGAACCGTTACGAGCAGTACTTC. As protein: CASSLVTSGNRYEQYF.

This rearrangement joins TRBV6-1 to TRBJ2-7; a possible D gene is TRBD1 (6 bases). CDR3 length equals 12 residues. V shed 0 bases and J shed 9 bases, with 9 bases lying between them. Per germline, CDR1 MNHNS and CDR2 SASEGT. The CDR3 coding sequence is TGTGCCAGCAGTGAAGCGGACAGCCGGCAGTACTTC. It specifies CASSEADSRQYF.

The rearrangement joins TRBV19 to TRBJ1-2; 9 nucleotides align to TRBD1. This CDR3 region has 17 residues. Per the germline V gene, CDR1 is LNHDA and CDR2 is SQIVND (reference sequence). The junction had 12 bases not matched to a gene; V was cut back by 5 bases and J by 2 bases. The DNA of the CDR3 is TGTGCCAGTAGTCTCCCGGGACAGGGTGTTAAAAACTATGGCTACACCTTC. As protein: CASSLPGQGVKNYGYTF.

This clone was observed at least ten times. CDR3: CASSQDAGLYNEQFF. CDR3 sequence (DNA): TGTGCCAGCAGCCAAGACGCAGGGCTTTACAATGAGCAGTTCTTC. This chain joins TRBV3-1 (or the pseudogene TRBV3-2) and TRBJ2-1, with D maybe TRBD1 (5 bases). The length of the CDR3 is 15 residues. CDR1 LGHDT and CDR2 YNNKEL come from the germline V gene (reference sequence). Trimming removed 0 bases at V and 4 bases at J, with 10 bases between.

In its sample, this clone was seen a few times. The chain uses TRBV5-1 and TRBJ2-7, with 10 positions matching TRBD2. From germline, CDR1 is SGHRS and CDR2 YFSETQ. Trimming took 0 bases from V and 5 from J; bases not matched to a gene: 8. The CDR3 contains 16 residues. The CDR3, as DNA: TGCGCCAGCAGCTTGGCCCTAGCGGGAGTAGTCGACGAGCAGTACTTC. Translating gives CASSLALAGVVDEQYF.

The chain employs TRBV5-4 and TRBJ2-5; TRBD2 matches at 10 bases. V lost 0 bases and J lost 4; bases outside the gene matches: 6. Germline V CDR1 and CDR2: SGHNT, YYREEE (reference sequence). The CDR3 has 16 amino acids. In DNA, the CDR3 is TGTGCCAGCAGCTTGGGAAGCGGGAGGGCCGTAGAGACCCAGTACTTC. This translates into CASSLGSGRAVETQYF.

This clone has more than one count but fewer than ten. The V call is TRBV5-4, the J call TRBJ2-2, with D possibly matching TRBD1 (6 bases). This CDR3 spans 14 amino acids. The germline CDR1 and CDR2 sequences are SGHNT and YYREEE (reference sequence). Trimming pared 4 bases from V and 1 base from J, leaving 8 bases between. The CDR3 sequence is CASSPGQNTGELFF. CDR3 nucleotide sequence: TGTGCCAGCAGCCCGGGACAGAACACCGGGGAGCTGTTTTTT. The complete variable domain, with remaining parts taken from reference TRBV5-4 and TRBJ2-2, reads ETGVTQSPTHLIKTRGQQVTLRCSSQSGHNTVSWYQQALGQGPQFIFQYYREEENGRGNFPPRFSGLQFPNYSSELNVNALELDDSALYLCASSPGQNTGELFFGEGSRLTVL.

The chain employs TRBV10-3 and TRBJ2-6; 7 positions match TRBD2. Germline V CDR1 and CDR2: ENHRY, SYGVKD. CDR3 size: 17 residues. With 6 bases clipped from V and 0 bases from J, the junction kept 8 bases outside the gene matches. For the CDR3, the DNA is TGTGCCATCAGGGCTAGCGGCCCCGACTCTGGGGCCAACGTCCTGACTTTC. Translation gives CAIRASGPDSGANVLTF.

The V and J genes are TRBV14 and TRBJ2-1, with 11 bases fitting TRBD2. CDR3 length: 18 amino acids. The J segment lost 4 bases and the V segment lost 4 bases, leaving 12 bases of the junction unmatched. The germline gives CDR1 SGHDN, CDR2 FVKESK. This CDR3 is CASSPRISGRVWYNEQFF. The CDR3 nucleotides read TGTGCCAGCAGCCCCCGGATTAGCGGGAGGGTGTGGTACAATGAGCAGTTCTTC.

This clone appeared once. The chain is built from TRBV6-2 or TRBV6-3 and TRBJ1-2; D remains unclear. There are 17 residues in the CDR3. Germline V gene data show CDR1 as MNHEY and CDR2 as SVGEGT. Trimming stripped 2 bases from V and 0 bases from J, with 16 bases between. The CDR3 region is CASSYPAVALANYGYTF. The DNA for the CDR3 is TGTGCCAGCAGTTACCCCGCCGTGGCCCTGGCTAACTATGGCTACACCTTC.

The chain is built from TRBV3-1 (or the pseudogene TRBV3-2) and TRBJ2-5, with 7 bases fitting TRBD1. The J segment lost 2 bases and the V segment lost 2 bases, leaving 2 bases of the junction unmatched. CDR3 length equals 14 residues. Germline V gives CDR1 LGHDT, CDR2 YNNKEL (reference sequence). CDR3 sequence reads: CASSQWDSQETQYF. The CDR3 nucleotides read TGTGCCAGCAGCCAATGGGACAGTCAAGAGACCCAGTACTTC.

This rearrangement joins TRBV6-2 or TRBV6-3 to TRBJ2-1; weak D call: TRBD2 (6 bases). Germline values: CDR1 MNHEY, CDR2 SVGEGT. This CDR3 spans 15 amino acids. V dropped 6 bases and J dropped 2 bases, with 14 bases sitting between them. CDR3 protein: CASSPRRDPYNEQFF. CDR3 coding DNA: TGTGCCAGCAGCCCTCGGCGGGACCCCTACAATGAGCAGTTCTTC.

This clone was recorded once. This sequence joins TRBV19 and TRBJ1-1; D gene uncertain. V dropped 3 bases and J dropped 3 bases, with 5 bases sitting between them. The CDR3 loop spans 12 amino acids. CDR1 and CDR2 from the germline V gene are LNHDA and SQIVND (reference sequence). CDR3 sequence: CASSIGYTEAFF. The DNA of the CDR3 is TGTGCCAGTAGTATCGGGTACACTGAAGCTTTCTTT.

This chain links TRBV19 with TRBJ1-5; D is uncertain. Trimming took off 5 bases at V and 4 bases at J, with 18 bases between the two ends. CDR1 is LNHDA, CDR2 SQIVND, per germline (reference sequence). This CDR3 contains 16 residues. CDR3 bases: TGTGCCAGTAGTCAAATATCCGGAGGAGAGAATCAGCCCCAGCATTTT. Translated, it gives CASSQISGGENQPQHF. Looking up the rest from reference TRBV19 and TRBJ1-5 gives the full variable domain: DGGITQSPKYLFRKEGQNVTLSCEQNLNHDAMYWYRQDPGQGLRLIYYSQIVNDFQKGDIAEGYSVSREKKESFPLTVTSAQKNPTAFYLCASSQISGGENQPQHFGDGTRLSIL.

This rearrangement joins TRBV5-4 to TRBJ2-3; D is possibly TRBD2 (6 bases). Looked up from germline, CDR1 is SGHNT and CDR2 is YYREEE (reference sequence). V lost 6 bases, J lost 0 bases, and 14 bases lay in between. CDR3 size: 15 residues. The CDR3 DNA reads TGTGCCAGCAACCAGGGCGGGGAAAGCACAGATACGCAGTATTTT. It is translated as CASNQGGESTDTQYF.